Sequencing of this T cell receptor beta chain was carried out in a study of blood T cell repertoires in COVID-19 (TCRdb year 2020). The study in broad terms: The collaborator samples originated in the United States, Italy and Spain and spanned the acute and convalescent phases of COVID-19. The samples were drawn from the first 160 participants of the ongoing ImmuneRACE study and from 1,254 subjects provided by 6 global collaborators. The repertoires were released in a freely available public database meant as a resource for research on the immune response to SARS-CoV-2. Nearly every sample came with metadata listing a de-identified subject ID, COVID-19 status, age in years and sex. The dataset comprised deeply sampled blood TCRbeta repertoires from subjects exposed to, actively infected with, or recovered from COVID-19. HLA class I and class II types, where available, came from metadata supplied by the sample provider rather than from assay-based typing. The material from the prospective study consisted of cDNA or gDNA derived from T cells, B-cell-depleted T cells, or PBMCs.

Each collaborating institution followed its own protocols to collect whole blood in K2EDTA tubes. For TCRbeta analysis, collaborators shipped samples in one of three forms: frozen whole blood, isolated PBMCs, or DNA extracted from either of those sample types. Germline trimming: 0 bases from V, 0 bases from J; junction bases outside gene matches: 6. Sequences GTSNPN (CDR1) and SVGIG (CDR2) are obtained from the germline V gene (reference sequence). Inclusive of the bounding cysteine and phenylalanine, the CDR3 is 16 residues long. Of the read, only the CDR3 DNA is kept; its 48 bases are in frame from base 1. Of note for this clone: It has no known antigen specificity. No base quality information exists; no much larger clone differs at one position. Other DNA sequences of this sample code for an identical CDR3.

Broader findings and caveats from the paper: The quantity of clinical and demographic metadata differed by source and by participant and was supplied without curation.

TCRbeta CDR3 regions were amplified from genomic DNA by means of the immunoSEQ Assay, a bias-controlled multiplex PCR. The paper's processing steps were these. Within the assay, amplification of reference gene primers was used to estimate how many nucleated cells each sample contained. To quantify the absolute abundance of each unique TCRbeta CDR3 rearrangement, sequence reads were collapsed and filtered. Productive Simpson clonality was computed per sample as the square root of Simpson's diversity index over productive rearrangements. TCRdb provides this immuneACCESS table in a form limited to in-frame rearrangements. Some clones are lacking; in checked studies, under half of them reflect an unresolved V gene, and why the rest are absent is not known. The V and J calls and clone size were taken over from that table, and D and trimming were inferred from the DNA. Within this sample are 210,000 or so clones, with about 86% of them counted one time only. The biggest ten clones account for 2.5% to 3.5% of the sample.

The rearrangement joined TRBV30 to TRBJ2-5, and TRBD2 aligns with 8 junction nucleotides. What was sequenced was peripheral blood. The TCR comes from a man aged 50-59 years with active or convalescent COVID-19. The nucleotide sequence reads TGTGCCTGGAGTGTACGGGGGGGGCGGTACCAAGAGACCCAGTACTTC. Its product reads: CAWSVRGGRYQETQYF.